This is a list of T cell receptor beta chains from one sample in a study of T cell repertoires in cytomegalovirus infection. TCRdb reprocessed the reads with MiXCR, giving one entry per CDR3 protein. The table shows 300,000 or so distinct CDR3 sequences, with roughly 25% occurring only once. Antigens for these TCRs are unknown. Sequenced material: cultured PBMCs, taken from culture after CMV antigen stimulation. Every receptor here comes from a human donor in good health (CMV status not recorded). Some clones in this sample may be carry-over from other donors' samples. Each CDR3 is given with its conserved first and last residue. The D gene is left open where the match is weak. Rows may omit the clone size; those that give it use once, few, many or a size class.

d_call j_call clone_size v_call cdr3_nt cdr3_aa
. TRBJ1-2 . TRBV5-6 TGTGCCAGCAGCTTCGTGAATCCACCAAGGGGCTACACCTTC CASSFVNPPRGYTF
TRBD2 TRBJ2-1 . TRBV7-2 TGTGCCAGCAGCTTACTACTAGCGAATGAGCAGTTCTTC CASSLLLANEQFF
. TRBJ2-5 few TRBV7-6 TGTGCCAGCAGCTTAGTGGGGTCAGGGCTAGAGACCCAGTACTTC CASSLVGSGLETQYF
TRBD2 TRBJ2-1 . TRBV2 TGTGCCAGCAGTGGGAAGACTAGCGGGAGGTCCTACAATGAGCAGTTCTTC CASSGKTSGRSYNEQFF
TRBD2 TRBJ2-5 few TRBV5-4 TGTGCCAGCAGCTTGGGTAGCGGGAGGGCCCAATGGGAGACCCAGTACTTC CASSLGSGRAQWETQYF
. TRBJ2-6 few TRBV5-4 TGTGCCAGCAGCTTGTGGGCTGGTGCCAACGTCCTGACTTTC CASSLWAGANVLTF
. TRBJ1-4 . TRBV4-2 TGTGCCAGCAGCCAAGATCTCCGGACGGGATCGGTTGCAACTAATGAAAAACTGTTTTTT CASSQDLRTGSVATNEKLFF
TRBD1 TRBJ1-5 . TRBV6-2/TRBV6-3 TGTGCCAGCAGTTACTCTGGGACAGGGGTTTCTCAGCCCCAGCATTTT CASSYSGTGVSQPQHF
TRBD1 TRBJ1-2 . TRBV2 TGTGCCAGCAGCGCCGGACAGGGGGCTGGCTACACCTTC CASSAGQGAGYTF
. TRBJ2-1 . TRBV20-1 TGCAGTGCTAGGGGCCGGACAGATAACAATGAGCAGTTCTTC CSARGRTDNNEQFF
TRBD1 TRBJ2-5 . TRBV12-3/TRBV12-4 TGTGCCAGCAGTGGGACAGGAGAGACCCAGTACTTC CASSGTGETQYF
. TRBJ1-1 . TRBV11-3 TGTGCCAGCAGCTTAGCTTTGGGTAACACTGAAGCTTTCTTT CASSLALGNTEAFF
. TRBJ1-6 many TRBV4-3 TGCGCCAGCAGCCAAGACGTCGGGGCCGGTTATTCACCCCTCCACTTT CASSQDVGAGYSPLHF
. TRBJ1-5 few TRBV7-2 TGTGCCAGCAGCTCATATAGTCAAGGTAATAGCAATCAGCCCCAGCATTTT CASSSYSQGNSNQPQHF
. TRBJ1-6 . TRBV7-9 TGTGCCAGCAGCGAGAACCCGAATAATTCACCCCTCCACTTT CASSENPNNSPLHF
. TRBJ2-2 few TRBV6-2/TRBV6-3 TGTGCCAGCAGGCAATCATGGCTGGCCGGGGAGCTGTTTTTT CASRQSWLAGELFF
. TRBJ1-3 few TRBV15 TGTGCCACCAGCAGAGATTTACCAGGGAGGGGAAACACCATATATTTT CATSRDLPGRGNTIYF
TRBD1 TRBJ2-5 few TRBV7-2 TGTGCCAGCAGCGAACGGCCGGACAGGGGCTACCAAGAGACCCAGTACTTC CASSERPDRGYQETQYF
TRBD2 TRBJ2-1 many TRBV7-2 TGTGCCAGCAGCTTAGCGCTTGCGGGAGTTCGCAATGAGCAGTTCTTC CASSLALAGVRNEQFF
TRBD2 TRBJ2-7 . TRBV27 TGTGCCAGCAGTCCCCGGGAGGTGGGTCAATACGAGCAGTACTTC CASSPREVGQYEQYF
TRBD1 TRBJ1-2 . TRBV7-2 TGTGCCAGCCACCGGGACAGCCATGGGGTAGGCTACACCTTC CASHRDSHGVGYTF
. TRBJ2-2 few TRBV24-1 TGTGCCACCAGTGAACCCTACGGGCAGACCACCGGGGAGCTGTTTTTT CATSEPYGQTTGELFF
TRBD1 TRBJ2-2 . TRBV28 TGTGCCAGCACCTTCGGGACAGGGAACACCGGGGAGCTGTTTTTT CASTFGTGNTGELFF
. TRBJ2-6 . TRBV29-1 TGCAGCGTTGAACCCTCTGGGGCCAACGTCCTGACTTTC CSVEPSGANVLTF
. TRBJ2-1 many TRBV28 TGTGCCAGCAGATGGAAGGGGGCCTACAATGAGCAGTTCTTC CASRWKGAYNEQFF
. TRBJ1-4 few TRBV7-9 TGTGCCAGCACTATCCCTGGAGGTGAAAAACTGTTTTTT CASTIPGGEKLFF
. TRBJ2-4 few TRBV15 TGTGCCACCAGCTCAGGGTCGTACATTCAGTACTTC CATSSGSYIQYF
TRBD1 TRBJ2-1 few TRBV7-9 TGTGCCAGCAGCCCCGGGACAGGGGACAATGAGCAGTTCTTC CASSPGTGDNEQFF
. TRBJ1-1 many TRBV7-2 TGTGCCAGCACCCGGACGGAGTATCTCCCTGAAGCTTTCTTT CASTRTEYLPEAFF
. TRBJ1-1 few TRBV12-3/TRBV12-4 TGTGCCAGCAAAGGATGGGGGGACACTGAAGCTTTCTTT CASKGWGDTEAFF
. TRBJ2-2 few TRBV19 TGTGCCAGTACCGATCGGGGCACCGGGGAGCTGTTTTTT CASTDRGTGELFF
. TRBJ2-5 . TRBV4-3 TGCGCCAGCAGCCAAGCGATCGGGCCCCAAGAGACCCAGTACTTC CASSQAIGPQETQYF
. TRBJ2-7 . TRBV28 TGTGCCAGCAGTTCCCCTGTGGGACCGGCCTTAGAGCAGTACTTC CASSSPVGPALEQYF
. TRBJ2-1 . TRBV7-9 TGTGCCAGCACCTCTGGCACTAGATACAATGAGCAGTTCTTC CASTSGTRYNEQFF
. TRBJ2-3 many TRBV7-2 TGTGCCAGCAGCTTTGGCGGACCGAACACAGATACGCAGTATTTT CASSFGGPNTDTQYF
TRBD1 TRBJ1-3 few TRBV7-2 TGTGCCAGCACCCCTGCCGACAGGGCCTCTGGAAACACCATATATTTT CASTPADRASGNTIYF
. TRBJ1-2 many TRBV6-1 TGTGCCAGCAGTGAAGCGGGAGGGGGGGCCAGGCGAAGGGCCTTC CASSEAGGGARRRAF
. TRBJ1-5 . TRBV6-1 TGTGCCAGCAGCAGAGGAGGTGACAATCAGCCCCAGCATTTT CASSRGGDNQPQHF
. TRBJ1-1 . TRBV6-2/TRBV6-3 TGTGCCAGCAGTTTATTACAGTCTTCCCCTGAAGCTTTCTTT CASSLLQSSPEAFF
. TRBJ1-5 once TRBV20-1 TGCAGTGCTAGACCCGGGACTTTCAATCAGCCCCAGCATTTT CSARPGTFNQPQHF
TRBD2 TRBJ2-7 . TRBV29-1 TGCAGCGTTAGCGGGACTTTAGGGGTCTCCTACGAGCAGTACTTC CSVSGTLGVSYEQYF
. TRBJ2-1 few TRBV7-8 TGTGCCAGCAGCTCTCGAACCGGCGGGGATGAGCAGTTCTTC CASSSRTGGDEQFF
TRBD1 TRBJ2-3 many TRBV7-2 TGTGCCAGCAGCTTTCCCACAGGGGGCATCACAGATACGCAGTATTTT CASSFPTGGITDTQYF
. TRBJ1-3 many TRBV7-2 TGTGCCAGCAGCTCCCAGGTGCGGGGGGCCTCTGGAAACACCATATATTTT CASSSQVRGASGNTIYF
TRBD2 TRBJ2-3 few TRBV19 TGTGCCAGTAGTATAGATAAGAGTAGCGGGGGCAGTGGGGATACGCAGTATTTT CASSIDKSSGGSGDTQYF
TRBD2 TRBJ2-2 . TRBV28 TGTGCCAGCAGTTTAGGTGGACTAGCTGGCACCGGGGAGCTGTTTTTT CASSLGGLAGTGELFF
TRBD2 TRBJ2-1 few TRBV7-8 TGTGCCAGCAGCCAGGAGGGGGTGACTAGCGGCTACAATGAGCAGTTCTTC CASSQEGVTSGYNEQFF
TRBD2 TRBJ2-1 . TRBV24-1 TGTGCCACCAGTGATCCGGAGGGGACTAGGGCCGACAATGAGCAGTTCTTC CATSDPEGTRADNEQFF
. TRBJ1-2 . TRBV6-5 TGTGCCAGCAGTTACTCGTCAGGGCGAAACTATGGCTACACCTTC CASSYSSGRNYGYTF
. TRBJ2-7 . TRBV28 TGTGCCAGTCGGGACGGAGACTCCTACGAGCAGTACTTC CASRDGDSYEQYF
. TRBJ2-1 . TRBV28 TGTGCCAGCAGTTCAGGGACCCATTTCAATGAGCAGTTCTTC CASSSGTHFNEQFF
. TRBJ2-1 . TRBV27 TGTGCCAGCAGTGCCGGGAGCCCCTCCTACAATGAGCAGTTCTTC CASSAGSPSYNEQFF
TRBD1 TRBJ1-5 . TRBV6-8 TGTGCCAGCAGCCCGAGAAAGACAGGGCCGAGACAGCCCCAGCATTTT CASSPRKTGPRQPQHF
TRBD2 TRBJ2-3 few TRBV11-2 TGTGCCAGCAAAACGGGAGGGAGCACAGATACGCAGTATTTT CASKTGGSTDTQYF
TRBD2 TRBJ2-3 . TRBV10-3 TGTGCCATCAGTGAGATGGCTAGCGGGGCAGATACGCAGTATTTT CAISEMASGADTQYF
. TRBJ2-5 few TRBV4-2 TGTGCCAGCAGCCAAGATGAGACAGCGGCAAGAGCGACCCAGTACTTC CASSQDETAARATQYF
. TRBJ1-6 . TRBV25-1 TGTGCCAGCAGTGACCGTGGTTCACCCCTCCACTTT CASSDRGSPLHF
TRBD2 TRBJ2-5 few TRBV18 TGTGCCAGCTCACCGGATCTAGCGGGAGGGCGAGAGACCCAGTACTTC CASSPDLAGGRETQYF